Sequencing of this TCR beta chain was carried out in a study of human T cells and chemical hapten exposure. CDR3 length: 14 residues. Germline V gene sequence: CDR1 SGHRS, CDR2 YFSETQ. With 1 base clipped from V and 5 bases from J, the junction kept 5 bases outside the gene matches. Study-wide results and caveats: It was expanded TCRs that formed significantly more large CDR3 similarity clusters than controls did.

Remarks on this clonotype: Its matching antigen is unknown.

This sample's time point: pre-sensitization, week 0. The treatment denotes: therapeutic diphenylcyclopropenone sensitization with weekly scalp DPC. The study drew its donors from alopecia patients who were 18 to 70 years old and suitable for DPC. The library tagged individual cDNA molecules with unique molecular identifiers. Via MiXCR, TCRdb re-called the RACE reads, giving one row per CDR3 protein. This table holds approximately 260,000 distinct CDR3 sequences, around 7.7% found once. The chain has TRBV5-1 and TRBJ2-7, with 8 positions matching TRBD1. Sequencing was performed on whole blood, taken in connection with sensitization to the hapten diphenylcyclopropenone (DPC). The clonotype was recovered from a man aged 18 to 29 with alopecia areata. Some clones in this sample may be carry-over from other donors' samples. This CDR3 is CASSLWQGAHEQYV. The CDR3 DNA reads TGCGCCAGCAGCTTGTGGCAGGGGGCCCACGAGCAGTACGTC.